The next 13 T cell receptor beta chains were all read from a single sample in a study of CD8 T cells in Susac syndrome. With random hexamers, 0.5 to 1 ug RNA was reverse transcribed. TCRdb re-called the immunoSEQ multiplex PCR reads through MiXCR, storing one row per CDR3 protein. The sample has over 150,000 distinct CDR3 sequences; about 95% are singletons. The sequenced material came from CD4+ T cells from PBMCs. These receptors all stem from a human donor with multiple sclerosis.

The gene calls are TRBV20-1 and TRBJ2-5, with D possibly TRBD2 on 6 matching bases. The CDR3 runs to 13 residues. The germline V gene has CDR1 DFQATT and CDR2 SNEGSKA (reference sequence). V was pared by 5 bases and J by 3 bases, with 13 bases between. The chain's CDR3 is CSAPPTGEETQYF. The CDR3 DNA sequence: TGCAGTGCTCCTCCCACGGGGGAAGAGACCCAGTACTTC.

The chain is built from TRBV3-1 and TRBJ2-7, with D possibly matching TRBD2 (7 bases). V was pared by 8 bases and J by 7 bases, with 21 bases between. This CDR3 spans 14 amino acids. The V gene's germline CDR1 is LGHDT and CDR2 YNNKEL (reference sequence). The chain's CDR3 is CASSPRGAIREQYF. In DNA form, the CDR3 reads TGTGCCAGCTCTCCCCGGGGGGCGATACGGGAGCAGTACTTC.

The chain combines TRBV30 with TRBJ1-5; 7 bases agree with TRBD1. The V gene's germline CDR1 is GTSNPN and CDR2 SVGIG (reference sequence). Trimming at V came to 0 bases and at J to 4 bases, leaving 6 bases not matched to a gene. This CDR3 is 15 amino acids long. The CDR3 DNA reads TGTGCCTGGAGTGTATCGGGACAGCAAAATCAGCCCCAGCATTTT. Residues: CAWSVSGQQNQPQHF.

The chain couples TRBV14 to TRBJ2-1; 7 bases line up with TRBD2. Germline loops: CDR1 SGHDN, CDR2 FVKESK. The CDR3 contains 15 residues. The V gene end was trimmed by 1 base and the J gene end by 8 bases; junction bases not matched to a gene: 8. This chain's CDR3 is CASSQVRLAADEQFF. CDR3 nucleotides: TGTGCCAGCAGCCAAGTTCGGCTAGCGGCTGATGAGCAGTTCTTC.

The chain has TRBV20-1 and TRBJ2-1; TRBD2 agrees at 11 bases. Looked up from germline, CDR1 is DFQATT and CDR2 is SNEGSKA (reference sequence). The CDR3 sequence is 14 residues long. The ends lost 4 bases at V and 2 bases at J; junction bases unmatched: 1. This CDR3 is CSAKLAGAYNEQFF. CDR3 sequence (DNA): TGCAGTGCTAAACTAGCGGGGGCCTACAATGAGCAGTTCTTC.

The CDR3 protein is CASSNADTQYF. The CDR3 DNA follows: TGTGCCAGTAGTAATGCAGATACGCAGTATTTT. This sequence joins TRBV19 and TRBJ2-3; D unresolved. CDR3 length: 11 residues. V was cut by 4 bases and J by 4 bases, with 3 bases left in between. Per germline, CDR1 LNHDA and CDR2 SQIVND (reference sequence).

The chain has TRBV7-9 and TRBJ1-1; TRBD1 matches 7 bases. The CDR3 has 15 amino acids. V dropped 5 bases and J dropped 0; count of bases not matched to a gene: 6. Germline CDR1 reads SEHNR; CDR2 reads FQNEAQ (reference sequence). CDR3 nucleotides: TGTGCCAGCAGCCCAACGGACAGGCTGAACACTGAAGCTTTCTTT. Its translation: CASSPTDRLNTEAFF.

V usage is TRBV15 and J usage is TRBJ1-2; TRBD1 aligns across 7 bases. CDR3 length: 16 amino acids. Trimming cost V 4 bases and J 8 bases; bases outside gene matches: 16. Germline V lookup: CDR1 LNHNV, CDR2 YYDKDF (reference sequence). The CDR3 spells CATSTRKGQDLQGYTF. The CDR3 DNA is TGTGCCACCAGCACCCGAAAAGGACAGGATCTTCAAGGCTACACCTTC.

The CDR3: CSVQGDRNYGYTF. The DNA of the CDR3 is TGCAGCGTTCAGGGGGACCGGAACTATGGCTACACCTTC. The chain is built from TRBV29-1 and TRBJ1-2; 7 nucleotides match TRBD1. Germline CDR1 and CDR2: SQVTM and ANQGSEA. V was pared by 5 bases and J by 2 bases, with 5 bases of the junction left unmatched. The length of the CDR3 is 13 residues.

The genes are TRBV3-1 and TRBJ2-7; 9 bases map to TRBD2. The junction had 12 bases not matched to a gene; V was cut back by 4 bases and J by 2 bases. CDR3 size: 17 residues. Germline loops: CDR1 LGHDT, CDR2 YNNKEL (reference sequence). In DNA form, the CDR3 reads TGTGCCAGCAGCCCTCAAACAAGGGGCGGGAGGGCCTACGAGCAGTACTTC. Translating gives CASSPQTRGGRAYEQYF.

The chain combines TRBV20-1 with TRBJ2-5; 9 nucleotides agree with TRBD2. CDR1 and CDR2 (germline): DFQATT, SNEGSKA (reference sequence). J was trimmed by 1 base and V by 4 bases; bases with no gene match: 7. There are 15 residues in the CDR3. CDR3 in amino acids: CSAKDRGRGQETQYF. CDR3 nucleotides: TGCAGTGCTAAGGATCGCGGGAGGGGCCAAGAGACCCAGTACTTC.

The V gene is TRBV2, the J gene TRBJ2-1; 8 bases are a match to TRBD2. The CDR3 sequence is 15 residues long. Germline CDR1 is SNHLY and CDR2 is FYNNEI. V lost 7 bases and J lost 9; bases outside the gene matches: 14. CDR3 loop: CASKLGMREDGEQFF. CDR3 nucleotides: TGTGCCAGCAAGTTAGGGATGCGGGAGGATGGTGAGCAGTTCTTC.

The gene calls are TRBV11-2 and TRBJ2-7; 11 nucleotides agree with TRBD2. Looked up from germline, CDR1 is SGHAT and CDR2 is FQNNGV. CDR3 size: 14 residues. J lost 1 base, V lost 6 bases, and 2 bases had no gene match. The DNA for the CDR3 is TGTGCCAGCAGGGGACTAGCGGAGTCCTACGAGCAGTACTTC. Amino acids: CASRGLAESYEQYF.